This passage covers 4 T cell receptor beta chains from one sample sequenced in a study of CD8 T cells in ankylosing spondylitis. TCRdb used MiXCR to reprocess the 5' RACE reads, holding one entry per CDR3 protein. Of 380,000 or so distinct CDR3 sequences listed, roughly 22% are singletons. Sequencing was done on a sample of blood, either unsorted or a sorted T cell fraction (not recorded which). The receptors stem from a male donor with ankylosing spondylitis or in good health (not recorded which).

The rearrangement joins TRBV9 to TRBJ1-4, with 7 bases identical to TRBD1. Germline loops: CDR1 SGDLS, CDR2 YYNGEE. CDR3 size: 14 residues. The trim removed 4 bases at V and 5 bases at J, leaving 5 bases unmatched. The CDR3 spells CASSTPDRNEKLFF. For the CDR3, the DNA is TGTGCCAGCAGCACGCCGGACAGGAATGAAAAACTGTTTTTT.

This clonotype has only a few counts. The rearrangement joins TRBV12-3 or TRBV12-4 to TRBJ1-5; D unclear. The CDR3 runs to 14 residues. V dropped 5 bases and J dropped 0 bases, with 8 bases sitting between them. The CDR3 bases are TGTGCCAGCAGTACTACGGATAGCAATCAGCCCCAGCATTTT. Translating gives CASSTTDSNQPQHF.

The rearrangement uses TRBV9 and TRBJ1-3, with D possibly matching TRBD1 (6 bases). The CDR3 covers 15 residues. Germline V CDR1 and CDR2: SGDLS, YYNGEE. Trimming cost V 0 bases and J 1 base, with 8 bases left between them. CDR3 in DNA: TGTGCCAGCAGCGTAGGAGGGGGATCTGGAAACACCATATATTTT. This gives the protein CASSVGGGSGNTIYF.

The V and J genes are TRBV12-3 or TRBV12-4 and TRBJ2-1, with D possibly being TRBD2 (5 bases). The CDR3 consists of 13 residues. Trimming shortened V by 3 bases and J by 6 bases, and 9 bases separated the two germline ends. The CDR3 DNA is TGTGCCAGCAGTTTCGAGGGCCTCAATGAGCAGTTCTTC. It is translated as CASSFEGLNEQFF.